This TCR beta chain was sequenced during a study of T cell changes during pregnancy in multiple sclerosis. The assay was immunoSEQ multiplex PCR, and TCRdb's table has in-frame clones only and misses some. Of around 41,000 clones listed, around nine tenths are singletons. This TCR was recovered from a female donor in good health, enrolled as a control in a pregnancy study. This material consisted of CD4+ T cells from peripheral blood mononuclear cells, taken in the third trimester of pregnancy.

The CDR3 nucleotides are TGTGCCAGCAGCTCTAGTGGACAGGGCCGGGAAAAACTGTTTTTT. The encoded protein is CASSSSGQGREKLFF. The genes are TRBV7-8 and TRBJ1-4; 8 nucleotides align to TRBD1. The CDR3 covers 15 residues. Trimming at V came to 4 bases and at J to 8 bases, leaving 9 bases not matched to a gene. In germline, CDR1 is SGHVS, CDR2 FQNEAQ.